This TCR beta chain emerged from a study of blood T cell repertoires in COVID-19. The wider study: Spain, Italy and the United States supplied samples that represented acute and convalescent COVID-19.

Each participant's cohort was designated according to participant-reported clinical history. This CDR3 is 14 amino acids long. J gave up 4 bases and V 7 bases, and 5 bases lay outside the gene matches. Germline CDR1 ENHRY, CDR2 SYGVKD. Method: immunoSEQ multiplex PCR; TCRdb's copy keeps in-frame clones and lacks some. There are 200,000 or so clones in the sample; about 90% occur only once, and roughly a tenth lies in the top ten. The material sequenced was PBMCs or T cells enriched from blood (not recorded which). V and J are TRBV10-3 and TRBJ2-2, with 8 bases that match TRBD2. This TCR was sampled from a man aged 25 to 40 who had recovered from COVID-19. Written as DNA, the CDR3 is TGTGCCATCACCTCGGGGGGGGGCACCGGGGAGCTGTTTTTT. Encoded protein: CAITSGGGTGELFF.